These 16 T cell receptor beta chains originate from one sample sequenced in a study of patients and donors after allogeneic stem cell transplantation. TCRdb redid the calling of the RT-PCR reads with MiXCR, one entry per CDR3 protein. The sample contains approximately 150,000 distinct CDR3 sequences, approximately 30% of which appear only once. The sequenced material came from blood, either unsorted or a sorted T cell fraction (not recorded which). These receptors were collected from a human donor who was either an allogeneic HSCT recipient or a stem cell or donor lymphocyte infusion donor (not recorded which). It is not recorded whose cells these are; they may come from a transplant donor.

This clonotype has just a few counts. CDR3 region: CSAPTEHYGYTF. CDR3 in DNA: TGCAGCGCCCCGACAGAACACTATGGCTACACCTTC. The chain uses TRBV29-1 and TRBJ1-2, with D maybe TRBD1 (5 bases). V lost 7 bases and J 3 bases, leaving 12 bases between the germline ends. CDR1 is SQVTM, CDR2 ANQGSEA, per germline. This CDR3 contains 12 residues.

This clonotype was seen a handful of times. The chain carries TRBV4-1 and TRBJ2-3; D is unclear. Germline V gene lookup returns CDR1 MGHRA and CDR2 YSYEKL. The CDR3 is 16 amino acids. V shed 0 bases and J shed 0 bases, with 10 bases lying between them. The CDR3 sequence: CASSQEIYGSTDTQYF. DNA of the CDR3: TGCGCCAGCAGCCAAGAAATCTACGGGAGCACAGATACGCAGTATTTT.

The CDR3, as DNA: TGTGCCAGCAGTCTGATCGGGGCTACGTACTACGAGCAGTACTTC. Its protein product is CASSLIGATYYEQYF. This chain connects TRBV27 to TRBJ2-7; D may be TRBD1 or TRBD2 (5 bases each). CDR3 length: 15 amino acids. V was cut by 5 bases and J by 3 bases, with 17 bases left in between. The germline V gene encodes CDR1 MNHEY and CDR2 SMNVEV (reference sequence).

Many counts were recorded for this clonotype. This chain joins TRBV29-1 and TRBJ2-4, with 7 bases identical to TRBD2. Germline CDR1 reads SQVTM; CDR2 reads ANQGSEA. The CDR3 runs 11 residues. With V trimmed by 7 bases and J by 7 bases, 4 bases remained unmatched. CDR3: CSAGGQNIQYF. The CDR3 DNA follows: TGCAGCGCGGGAGGTCAGAACATTCAGTACTTC.

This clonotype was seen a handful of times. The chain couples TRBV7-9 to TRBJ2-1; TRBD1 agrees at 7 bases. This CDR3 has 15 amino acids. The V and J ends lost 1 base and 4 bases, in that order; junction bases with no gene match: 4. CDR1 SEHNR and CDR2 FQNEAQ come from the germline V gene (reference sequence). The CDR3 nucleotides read TGTGCCAGCAGCTTAGAGGGGACAGTTTACAATGAGCAGTTCTTC. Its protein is CASSLEGTVYNEQFF. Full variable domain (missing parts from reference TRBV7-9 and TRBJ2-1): DTGVSQNPRHKITKRGQNVTFRCDPISEHNRLYWYRQTLGQGPEFLTYFQNEAQLEKSRLLSDRFSAERPKGSFSTLEIQRTEQGDSAMYLCASSLEGTVYNEQFFGPGTRLTVL.

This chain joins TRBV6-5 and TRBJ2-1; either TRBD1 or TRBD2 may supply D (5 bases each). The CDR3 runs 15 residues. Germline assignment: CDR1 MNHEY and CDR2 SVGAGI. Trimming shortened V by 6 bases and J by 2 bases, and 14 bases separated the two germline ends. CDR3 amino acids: CASSRGTSAYNEQFF. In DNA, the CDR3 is TGTGCCAGCAGCCGAGGGACCTCCGCCTACAATGAGCAGTTCTTC.

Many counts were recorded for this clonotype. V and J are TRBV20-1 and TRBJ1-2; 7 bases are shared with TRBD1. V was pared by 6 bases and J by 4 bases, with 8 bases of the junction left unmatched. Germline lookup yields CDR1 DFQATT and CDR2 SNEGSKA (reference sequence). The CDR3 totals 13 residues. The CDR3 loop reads CSATQGNGYGYTF. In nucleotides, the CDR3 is TGCAGTGCAACACAGGGGAACGGCTATGGCTACACCTTC.

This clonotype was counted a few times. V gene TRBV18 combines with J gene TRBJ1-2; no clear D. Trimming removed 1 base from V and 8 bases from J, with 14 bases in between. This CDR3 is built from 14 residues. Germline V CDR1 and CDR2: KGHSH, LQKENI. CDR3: CASSPLREKEGYTF. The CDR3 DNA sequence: TGTGCCAGCTCACCACTCCGGGAGAAGGAGGGCTACACCTTC.

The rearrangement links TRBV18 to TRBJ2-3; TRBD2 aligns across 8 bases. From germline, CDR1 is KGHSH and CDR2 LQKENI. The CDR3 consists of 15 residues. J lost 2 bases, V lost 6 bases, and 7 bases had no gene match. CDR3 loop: CASSLLADLTDTQYF. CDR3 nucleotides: TGTGCCAGCTCGCTACTAGCGGACCTCACAGATACGCAGTATTTT.

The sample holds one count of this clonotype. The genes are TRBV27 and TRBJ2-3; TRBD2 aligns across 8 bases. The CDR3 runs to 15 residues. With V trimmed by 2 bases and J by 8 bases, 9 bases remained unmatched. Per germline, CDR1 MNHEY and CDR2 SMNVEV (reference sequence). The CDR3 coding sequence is TGTGCCAGCAGTTTAGCGGGAGGACCCAAGGGTACGCAGTATTTT. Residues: CASSLAGGPKGTQYF.

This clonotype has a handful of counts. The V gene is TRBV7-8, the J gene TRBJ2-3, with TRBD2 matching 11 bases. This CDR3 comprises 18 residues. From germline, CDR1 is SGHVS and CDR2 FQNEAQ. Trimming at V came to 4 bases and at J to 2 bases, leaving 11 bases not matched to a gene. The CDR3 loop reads CASSWHPTGLADTDTQYF. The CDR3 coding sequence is TGTGCCAGCAGCTGGCACCCCACGGGACTAGCGGACACAGATACGCAGTATTTT.

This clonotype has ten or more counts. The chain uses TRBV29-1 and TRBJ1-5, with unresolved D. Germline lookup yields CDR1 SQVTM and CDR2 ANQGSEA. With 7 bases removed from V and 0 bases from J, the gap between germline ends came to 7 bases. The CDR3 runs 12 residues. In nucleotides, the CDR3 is TGCAGCGCTAGTCATAGCAATCAGCCCCAGCATTTT. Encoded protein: CSASHSNQPQHF.

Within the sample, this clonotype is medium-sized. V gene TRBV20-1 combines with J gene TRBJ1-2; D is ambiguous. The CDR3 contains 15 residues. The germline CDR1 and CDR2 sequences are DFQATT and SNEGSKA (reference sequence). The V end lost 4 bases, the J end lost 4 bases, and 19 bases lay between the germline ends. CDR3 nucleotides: TGCAGTGCTATAGGACTGACTTTTCAGAGCTATGGCTACACCTTC. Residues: CSAIGLTFQSYGYTF.

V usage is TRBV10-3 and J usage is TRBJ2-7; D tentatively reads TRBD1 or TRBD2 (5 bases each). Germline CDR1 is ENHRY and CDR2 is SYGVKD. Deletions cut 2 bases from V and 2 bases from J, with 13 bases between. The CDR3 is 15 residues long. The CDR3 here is CAISELPGRTYEQYF. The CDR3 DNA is TGTGCCATCAGTGAGCTTCCGGGACGAACCTACGAGCAGTACTTC.

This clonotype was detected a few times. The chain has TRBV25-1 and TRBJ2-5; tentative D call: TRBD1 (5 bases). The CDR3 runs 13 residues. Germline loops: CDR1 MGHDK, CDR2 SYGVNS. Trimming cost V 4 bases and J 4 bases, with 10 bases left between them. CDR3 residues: CASSADSRETQYF. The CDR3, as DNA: TGTGCCAGCAGTGCCGACAGCCGAGAGACCCAGTACTTC.

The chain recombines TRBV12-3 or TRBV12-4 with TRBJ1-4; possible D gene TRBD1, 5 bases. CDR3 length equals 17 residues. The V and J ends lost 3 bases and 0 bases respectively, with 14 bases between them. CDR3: CASSFLSGPSTNEKLFF. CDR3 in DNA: TGTGCCAGCAGTTTTCTGTCAGGGCCGTCAACTAATGAAAAACTGTTTTTT.